These T cell receptor beta chains were read from a single sample in a study of blood T cell repertoires in COVID-19. Measured with immunoSEQ multiplex PCR; TCRdb has only the in-frame clones, and not every one. Here the sample spans around 450,000 clones, roughly 85% being singletons. The sample comprised PBMCs or T cells enriched from blood (not recorded which). These receptors were taken from a woman aged 18-29 years with acute COVID-19. Each CDR3 is given with its conserved first and last residue. The D gene is left open where the match is weak. Part of the rows lack a size; the others show once, few, many or a class for expanded clones.

size	V	J	D	DNA	CDR3
once	TRBV28	TRBJ1-4	-	TGTGCCAGCAGTTTCCGGGAAGAAAAACTGTTTTTT	CASSFREEKLFF
-	TRBV7-9	TRBJ1-3	TRBD1	TGTGCCAGCAGCTCACAGGGGGTGGGAAACACCATATATTTT	CASSSQGVGNTIYF
-	TRBV4-3	TRBJ1-4	-	TGCGCCAGCAGCCCCAGATCGGGGGTTGGCGAAAAACTGTTTTTT	CASSPRSGVGEKLFF
-	TRBV12-3/TRBV12-4	TRBJ2-7	-	TGTGCCAGCAGTTTAAGTGCCGTTCGGGAGCAGTACTTC	CASSLSAVREQYF
-	TRBV4-3	TRBJ1-5	-	TGCGCCAGCAGCCAAGATGCGACAGTGGATCAGCCCCAGCATTTT	CASSQDATVDQPQHF
few	TRBV7-3	TRBJ2-7	-	TGTGCCAGCAGCTTAACTGGGGCGCAGGGCGAGCAGTACTTC	CASSLTGAQGEQYF
few	TRBV9	TRBJ2-5	TRBD1	TGTGCCAGCAGCCCCCGGGACAGCCGGGAGACCCAGTACTTC	CASSPRDSRETQYF
-	TRBV6-5	TRBJ1-6	-	TGTGCCAGCAGCCCCGGGACAACAAATAATTCACCCCTCCACTTT	CASSPGTTNNSPLHF
-	TRBV2	TRBJ2-2	TRBD1	TGTGCCAGCAGTGATCGGGTCCAGGGGGCCGGGGAGCTGTTTTTT	CASSDRVQGAGELFF
-	TRBV19	TRBJ2-2	-	TGTGCCAGCACCCCCCGGACAGAACGAGACACCGGGGAGCTGTTTTTT	CASTPRTERDTGELFF
-	TRBV10-3	TRBJ1-4	-	TGTGCCATCAGTGAGTTTACGGGGAAGGCAGTCGAAAAACTGTTTTTT	CAISEFTGKAVEKLFF
-	TRBV5-1	TRBJ2-5	-	TGCGCCAGCAGCTTCTCGAGCTCAAGATACCAAGAGACCCAGTACTTC	CASSFSSSRYQETQYF
once	TRBV7-2	TRBJ2-5	TRBD2	TGTGCCAGCAGCTTAGGGGGCGGGGGAGGCGAGACCCAGTACTTC	CASSLGGGGGETQYF
-	TRBV9	TRBJ2-3	TRBD2	TGTGCCAGCAGCGACTCTAGCGGGTGGGGCACAGATACGCAGTATTTT	CASSDSSGWGTDTQYF
-	TRBV7-9	TRBJ1-1	-	TGTGCCAGCAGCTTTTGGGCAGATAACACTGAAGCTTTCTTT	CASSFWADNTEAFF
-	TRBV30	TRBJ1-1	-	TGTGCCTGGAGTACTATGGGGCCGTATGAAGCTTTCTTT	CAWSTMGPYEAFF
few	TRBV28	TRBJ1-5	TRBD1	TGTGCCAGCAGTCCAGGAGCAGGGGGTAACAATCAGCCCCAGCATTTT	CASSPGAGGNNQPQHF
-	TRBV11-2	TRBJ1-4	-	TGTGCCAGCAGCCTACGGACGGGCCCTAGGGGAAAACTGTTTTTT	CASSLRTGPRGKLFF
-	TRBV6-2/TRBV6-3	TRBJ1-1	-	TGTGCCAGCAGTTACTCGACTTTAGGAGACACTGAAGCTTTCTTT	CASSYSTLGDTEAFF
-	TRBV19	TRBJ2-4	-	TGTGCCAGTAGTCCGGGGACCAAAAACATTCAGTACTTC	CASSPGTKNIQYF
few	TRBV6-5	TRBJ2-7	TRBD1	TGTGCCAGCAGCGCTTTGGGGACAGACTACGAGCAGTACTTC	CASSALGTDYEQYF
-	TRBV9	TRBJ2-2	-	TGTGCCAGCAGCGCCTATACCGGGGAGCTGTTTTTT	CASSAYTGELFF
-	TRBV19	TRBJ1-1	-	TGTGCCAGTAGTCTCAGGAACACTGAAGCTTTCTTT	CASSLRNTEAFF
-	TRBV9	TRBJ1-4	-	TGTGCCAGCAGCGTGGACAGTCTTAATGAAAAACTGTTTTTT	CASSVDSLNEKLFF
-	TRBV25-1	TRBJ1-2	TRBD1	TGTGCCAGCGGGGACAGGGGAGCGGAGGGCTACACCTTC	CASGDRGAEGYTF
-	TRBV14	TRBJ2-3	-	TGTGCCAGCAGCCAAGCTCTCTACGCTAGCACAGATACGCAGTATTTT	CASSQALYASTDTQYF
-	TRBV14	TRBJ2-7	TRBD1	TGTGCCAGCAGCTCAAGGGACAGGGCCCACGAGCAGTACTTC	CASSSRDRAHEQYF
-	TRBV7-2	TRBJ1-6	TRBD1	TGTGCCAGCAGCTCCGGACAGGCCTATAATTCACCCCTCCACTTT	CASSSGQAYNSPLHF
-	TRBV11-3	TRBJ2-1	-	TGTGCCAGCAGCTTATGGGGCGGGACCTACAATGAGCAGTTCTTC	CASSLWGGTYNEQFF
-	TRBV19	TRBJ2-7	-	TGTGCCAGTAGTCAGGGCCAGGTAACCTACGAGCAGTACTTC	CASSQGQVTYEQYF
-	TRBV5-1	TRBJ2-7	-	TGCGCCAGCAGCTTGGATCAGGGCGCGTACGAGCAGTACTTC	CASSLDQGAYEQYF
once	TRBV7-3	TRBJ1-1	TRBD1	TGTGCCAGCAGCCGTGACAGGGGGACGGCTGAAGCTTTCTTT	CASSRDRGTAEAFF
once	TRBV10-1	TRBJ2-4	-	TGCGCCAGCAGTGAGTCCATTATGGACAGTAAAAACATTCAGTACTTC	CASSESIMDSKNIQYF
-	TRBV10-2	TRBJ2-2	-	TGCGCCAGCAGTGAGGGCAGGTCGAACACCGGGGAGCTGTTTTTT	CASSEGRSNTGELFF
-	TRBV28	TRBJ1-4	TRBD1	TGTGCCAGCAGTCCTCAACAGGGGACTAATGAAAAACTGTTTTTT	CASSPQQGTNEKLFF
-	TRBV5-1	TRBJ2-2	TRBD2	TGCGCCAGCAGCTTGGCTTTGCGGGAGGGCCGGGAGAGCGGGGAGCTGTTTTTT	CASSLALREGRESGELFF
-	TRBV15	TRBJ2-1	-	TGTGCCACCAGCAGAGCTAGTAGTTATTCCTACAATGAGCAGTTCTTC	CATSRASSYSYNEQFF
-	TRBV5-6	TRBJ1-3	TRBD1	TGTGCCAGCAGCTTAGGGACAGTTTTTGGAAACACCATATATTTT	CASSLGTVFGNTIYF
-	TRBV7-2	TRBJ1-6	TRBD1	TGTGCCAGCAGCTTAGAAAGGGACAGGGCCAATTCACCCCTCCACTTT	CASSLERDRANSPLHF
-	TRBV5-4	TRBJ2-3	TRBD1	TGTGCCAGCAGCCCAGACAGGGTCAGCACAGATACGCAGTATTTT	CASSPDRVSTDTQYF
-	TRBV5-1	TRBJ2-1	-	TGCGCCAGCAGCTTACAGAACAATGAGCAGTTCTTC	CASSLQNNEQFF
once	TRBV4-1	TRBJ2-3	-	TGCGCCAGCAGCCCGGGACTCCTGAAAAGCACAGATACGCAGTATTTT	CASSPGLLKSTDTQYF
-	TRBV7-8	TRBJ2-3	TRBD2	TGTGCCAGCAGCTTAGTCCGGACTAGTAACGTGAAGGCAGATACGCAGTATTTT	CASSLVRTSNVKADTQYF
-	TRBV9	TRBJ1-2	TRBD1	TGTGCCAGCAGCCCAGGGGGCGGGTTGCGTGGCTACACCTTC	CASSPGGGLRGYTF
-	TRBV10-2	TRBJ2-1	-	TGCGCCAGCTCCGGGACCGGGAGAACCTACAATGAGCAGTTCTTC	CASSGTGRTYNEQFF
-	TRBV12-3/TRBV12-4	TRBJ1-1	TRBD1	TGTGCCAGCAGTTTACGGGACAGGCATGGGGCTTTCTTT	CASSLRDRHGAFF